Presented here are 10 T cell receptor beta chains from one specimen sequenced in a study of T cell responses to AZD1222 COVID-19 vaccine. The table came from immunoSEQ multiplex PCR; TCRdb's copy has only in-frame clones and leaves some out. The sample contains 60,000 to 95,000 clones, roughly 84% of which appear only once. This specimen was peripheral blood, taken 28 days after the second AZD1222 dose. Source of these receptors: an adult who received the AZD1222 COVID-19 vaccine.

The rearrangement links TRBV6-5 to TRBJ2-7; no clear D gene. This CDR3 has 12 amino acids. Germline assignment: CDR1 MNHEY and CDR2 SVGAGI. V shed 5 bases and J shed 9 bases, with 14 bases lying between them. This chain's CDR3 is CASSKTPTGQYF. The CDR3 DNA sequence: TGTGCCAGCAGTAAGACTCCCACGGGGCAGTACTTC.

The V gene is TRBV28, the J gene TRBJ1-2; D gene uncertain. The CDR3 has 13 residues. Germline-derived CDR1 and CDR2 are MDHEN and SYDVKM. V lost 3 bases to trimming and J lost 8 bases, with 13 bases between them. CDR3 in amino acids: CASSLGGWRGYTF. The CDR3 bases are TGTGCCAGCAGTTTGGGAGGTTGGAGGGGCTACACCTTC.

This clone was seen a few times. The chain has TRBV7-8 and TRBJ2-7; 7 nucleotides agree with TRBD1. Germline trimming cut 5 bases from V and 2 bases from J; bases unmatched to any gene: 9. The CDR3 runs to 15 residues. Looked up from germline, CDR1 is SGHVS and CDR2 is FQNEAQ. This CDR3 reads CASSLLTGTAYEQYF. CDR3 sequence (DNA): TGTGCCAGCAGCCTTTTAACCGGGACAGCCTACGAGCAGTACTTC. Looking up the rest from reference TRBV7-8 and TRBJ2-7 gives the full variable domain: GAGVSQSPRYKVAKRGQDVALRCDPISGHVSLFWYQQALGQGPEFLTYFQNEAQLDKSGLPSDRFFAERPEGSVSTLKIQRTQQEDSAVYLCASSLLTGTAYEQYFGPGTRLTVT.

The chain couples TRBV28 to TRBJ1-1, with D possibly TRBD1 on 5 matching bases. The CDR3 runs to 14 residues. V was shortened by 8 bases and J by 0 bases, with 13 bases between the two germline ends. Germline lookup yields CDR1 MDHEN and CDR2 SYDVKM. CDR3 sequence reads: CASVPGHLNTEAFF. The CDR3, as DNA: TGTGCCAGCGTCCCCGGACATTTGAACACTGAAGCTTTCTTT.

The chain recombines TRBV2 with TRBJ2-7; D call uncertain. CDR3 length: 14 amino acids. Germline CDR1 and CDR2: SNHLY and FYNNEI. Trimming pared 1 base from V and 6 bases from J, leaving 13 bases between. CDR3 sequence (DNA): TGTGCCAGCAGTGAAGGTGGTAACCTCCTCGAGCAGTACTTC. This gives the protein CASSEGGNLLEQYF.

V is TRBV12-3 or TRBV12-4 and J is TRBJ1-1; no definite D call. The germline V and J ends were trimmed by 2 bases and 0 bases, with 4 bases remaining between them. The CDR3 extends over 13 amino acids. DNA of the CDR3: TGTGCCAGCAGTTTATGGCTGAACACTGAAGCTTTCTTT. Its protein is CASSLWLNTEAFF.

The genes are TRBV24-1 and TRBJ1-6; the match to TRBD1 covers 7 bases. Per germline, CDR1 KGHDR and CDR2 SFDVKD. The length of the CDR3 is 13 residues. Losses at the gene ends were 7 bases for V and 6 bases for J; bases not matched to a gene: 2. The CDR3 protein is CATSRDSNSPLHF. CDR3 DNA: TGTGCCACCAGCAGGGACAGTAATTCACCCCTCCACTTT.

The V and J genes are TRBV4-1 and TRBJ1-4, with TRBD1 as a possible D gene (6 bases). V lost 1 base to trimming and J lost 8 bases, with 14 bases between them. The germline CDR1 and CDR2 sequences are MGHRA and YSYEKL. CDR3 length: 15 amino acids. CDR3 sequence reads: CASSQGYRVREKLFF. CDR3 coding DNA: TGCGCCAGCAGCCAAGGTTACAGGGTAAGGGAAAAACTGTTTTTT.

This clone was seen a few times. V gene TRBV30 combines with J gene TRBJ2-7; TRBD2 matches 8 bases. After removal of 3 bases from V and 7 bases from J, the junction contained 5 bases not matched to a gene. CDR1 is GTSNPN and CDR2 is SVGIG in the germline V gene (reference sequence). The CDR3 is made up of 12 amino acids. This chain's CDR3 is CAWSPSGGEQYF. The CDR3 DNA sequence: TGTGCCTGGAGCCCAAGCGGGGGTGAGCAGTACTTC. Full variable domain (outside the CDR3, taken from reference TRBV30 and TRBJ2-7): SQTIHQWPATLVQPVGSPLSLECTVEGTSNPNLYWYRQAAGRGLQLLFYSVGIGQISSEVPQNLSASRPQDRQFILSSKKLLLSDSGFYLCAWSPSGGEQYFGPGTRLTVT.

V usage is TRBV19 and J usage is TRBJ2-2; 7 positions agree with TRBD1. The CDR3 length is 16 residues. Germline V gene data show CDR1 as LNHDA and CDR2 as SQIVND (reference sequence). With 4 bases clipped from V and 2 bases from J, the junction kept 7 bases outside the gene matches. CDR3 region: CASSNGQVTNTGELFF. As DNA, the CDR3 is TGTGCCAGTAGTAACGGACAGGTCACCAACACCGGGGAGCTGTTTTTT.